A single sample gave rise to the 3 T cell receptor beta chains below, sequenced in a study of siplizumab effects on memory and regulatory T cells. The data were produced by immunoSEQ multiplex PCR, yet TCRdb's version contains in-frame clones alone and is incomplete. The sample consists of roughly 100,000 clones, about 90% of them appearing once. The sequenced sample consisted of non-Treg CD4+ T cells sorted from blood. The receptors come from a human donor in good health.

The genes are TRBV10-3 and TRBJ2-6; no reliable D call. In germline, CDR1 is ENHRY, CDR2 SYGVKD. The length of the CDR3 is 14 residues. V lost 3 bases and J lost 3, with 6 bases in between. The CDR3 DNA sequence: TGTGCCATCAGTGATAAGCTTGGGGCCAACGTCCTGACTTTC. This codes for CAISDKLGANVLTF.

The table lists this clone with a count of one. The chain joins TRBV5-1 to TRBJ1-1; TRBD1 matches at 9 bases. J gave up 4 bases and V 4 bases, and 8 bases lay outside the gene matches. This CDR3 has 15 amino acids. Germline V gene sequence: CDR1 SGHRS, CDR2 YFSETQ. In nucleotides, the CDR3 is TGCGCCAGCAGCGGTGGGACAGGGCTAAGCACTGAAGCTTTCTTT. This sequence encodes CASSGGTGLSTEAFF.

CDR3 protein: CASSPRTGSLNTIYF. Here the CDR3 DNA reads TGTGCCAGCAGCCCCCGGACAGGGTCACTTAACACCATATATTTT. The chain links TRBV11-2 to TRBJ1-3; 8 nucleotides agree with TRBD1. The germline V gene has CDR1 SGHAT and CDR2 FQNNGV. The CDR3 runs to 15 residues. The V segment lost 5 bases and the J segment 7 bases; nucleotides outside the gene matches: 10.